The sequence of this TCR beta chain was determined in a study of PD-L1 blockade in urothelial cancer. For the study at large: Males with urothelial cancer arising in the bladder constituted twenty-five of the 29 patients.

This table comes from immunoSEQ multiplex PCR, and its TCRdb copy is limited to in-frame clones, with some not included. This table has tens of thousands of clones, roughly 88% appearing once. Per patient, between 1 and 8 samples were collected at pretreatment and on-treatment time points. Trimming removed 2 bases from V and 5 bases from J; junction bases left unmatched: 12. This CDR3 has 18 residues. CDR1 is SGHAT, CDR2 FQDESV, per germline (reference sequence). The chain uses TRBV11-1 and TRBJ2-1; 10 bases agree with TRBD2. The clonotype originates from a man aged 60 to 69 with urothelial cancer. This material consisted of PBMCs, taken around atezolizumab (anti-PD-L1) treatment. The chain's CDR3 is CASSLRPHRSGGNNEQFF. CDR3 sequence (DNA): TGTGCCAGCAGCTTACGACCCCATCGTAGCGGGGGGAACAATGAGCAGTTCTTC.